Below are 6 T cell receptor beta chains sequenced from a single sample in a study of T cell repertoires in cytomegalovirus infection. These receptors' antigens are unknown. Using its own MiXCR run on the reads, TCRdb lists one record per CDR3 protein. The sample has 570,000 or so distinct CDR3 sequences; roughly 42% are singletons. Material: cultured PBMCs, obtained from culture after CMV antigen stimulation. These receptors were taken from a human donor in good health (CMV status not recorded). Some clones in this sample may be carry-over from other donors' samples.

The chain combines TRBV12-3 or TRBV12-4 with TRBJ2-5; tentative D call: TRBD2 (5 bases). This CDR3 region has 14 residues. Trimming took 5 bases from V and 5 from J, leaving 15 bases between them. Here the CDR3 DNA reads TGTGCCAGCAGTGAGGGTCCTAGTACGGAGACCCAGTACTTC. The encoded protein is CASSEGPSTETQYF.

The chain joins TRBV7-9 to TRBJ2-3; D unresolved. V lost 4 bases and J lost 0, with 8 bases in between. Germline values: CDR1 SEHNR, CDR2 FQNEAQ (reference sequence). The CDR3 has 14 amino acids. CDR3 sequence reads: CASSSAYSTDTQYF. The CDR3 DNA reads as TGTGCCAGCAGCTCAGCTTATAGCACAGATACGCAGTATTTT.

The chain recombines TRBV10-3 with TRBJ1-2, with D unclear. Germline CDR1 reads ENHRY; CDR2 reads SYGVKD. This CDR3 has 13 amino acids. V gave up 10 bases and J gave up 5 bases, with 17 bases separating them. The CDR3 sequence: CANRPGPEYGYTF. CDR3 sequence (DNA): TGTGCCAACCGTCCGGGTCCAGAATATGGCTACACCTTC.

CDR3 loop: CSVKDGSSYEQYF. CDR3 sequence (DNA): TGCAGCGTCAAGGACGGAAGCTCCTACGAGCAGTACTTC. This chain connects TRBV29-1 to TRBJ2-7; D gene uncertain. The CDR3 extends over 13 amino acids. Trimming pared 6 bases from V and 0 bases from J, leaving 12 bases between. Per germline, CDR1 SQVTM and CDR2 ANQGSEA.

The chain joins TRBV5-1 to TRBJ1-4, with D possibly being TRBD1 (6 bases). From germline, CDR1 is SGHRS and CDR2 YFSETQ. The CDR3 runs 15 residues. V lost 0 bases, J lost 8 bases, and 14 bases lay in between. Here the CDR3 DNA reads TGCGCCAGCAGCTTGGAACAGGGAGGTGGGGAAAAACTGTTTTTT. Translated, it gives CASSLEQGGGEKLFF. The entire variable domain, with the rest obtained from reference TRBV5-1 and TRBJ1-4, is as follows: KAGVTQTPRYLIKTRGQQVTLSCSPISGHRSVSWYQQTPGQGLQFLFEYFSETQRNKGNFPGRFSGRQFSNSRSEMNVSTLELGDSALYLCASSLEQGGGEKLFFGSGTQLSVL.

This clonotype was recorded a few times. V usage is TRBV6-6 and J usage is TRBJ1-5; D remains ambiguous. Trimming took 6 bases from V and 0 from J, leaving 6 bases between them. The CDR3 consists of 13 residues. CDR1 and CDR2 (germline): MNHNY, SVGAGI (reference sequence). CDR3 protein: CASSPPSNQPQHF. The CDR3 DNA sequence: TGTGCCAGCAGCCCCCCTAGCAATCAGCCCCAGCATTTT.